A selection of T cell receptor beta chains follows, all from one sample in a study of blood T cell repertoires in COVID-19. TCRdb keeps only in-frame clones here, not all; method: immunoSEQ multiplex PCR. The sample shows over 200,000 clones, around 80% of them seen only once. Sequenced material: peripheral blood. These receptors all stem from a woman under 40 with COVID-19, enrolled during active disease. CDR3s include the opening cysteine and the closing phenylalanine or tryptophan. A D gene is named only where the DNA matches it firmly. Not all rows give a size; the values are once, few, many and, for expanded clones, a class.

j_call,clone_size,d_call,v_call,cdr3_nt,cdr3_aa
TRBJ1-6,few,-,TRBV30,TGTGCCTGGAGTGTGCAGGGAATATCCTATAATTCACCCCTCCACTTT,CAWSVQGISYNSPLHF
TRBJ2-1,few,-,TRBV7-9,TGTGCCAGCAGCCGACTGGCCAATGAGCAGTTCTTC,CASSRLANEQFF
TRBJ1-2,once,TRBD1,TRBV5-1,TGCGCCAGCAGCTCCGGGGACAGGGGTAACTATGGCTACACCTTC,CASSSGDRGNYGYTF
TRBJ2-3,-,TRBD2,TRBV18,TGTGCCAGCTCACCATTAGTAGCGGGGTTGAAAGATACGCAGTATTTT,CASSPLVAGLKDTQYF
TRBJ2-7,-,-,TRBV7-3,TGTGCCAGCAGCTTAAGACACGAAACCTACGAGCAGTACTTC,CASSLRHETYEQYF
TRBJ2-1,-,-,TRBV7-9,TGTGCCAGCAGATTAACTCCGGTTGATAATGAGCAGTTCTTC,CASRLTPVDNEQFF
TRBJ2-7,-,-,TRBV5-1,TGCGCCAGCAGCGCGGGACAGAATCTCGACGAGCAGTACTTC,CASSAGQNLDEQYF
TRBJ2-1,few,-,TRBV25-1,TGTGCCAGCAGTGAAGGACGGGAGATAAATGAGCAGTTCTTC,CASSEGREINEQFF
TRBJ1-5,-,TRBD1,TRBV6-2/TRBV6-3,TGTGCCAGCAGTTACGCGGGGACAGGGGACGAATATAGCAATCAGCCCCAGCATTTT,CASSYAGTGDEYSNQPQHF
TRBJ2-3,few,TRBD1,TRBV7-3,TGTGCCAGCAGCCGACAGGGGGCGAGGGATACGCAGTATTTT,CASSRQGARDTQYF
TRBJ2-1,-,-,TRBV3-1/TRBV3-2,TGTGCCAGCAGCCAAGATTTGGGACTGGGGACCCTCGTTGAGCAGTTCTTC,CASSQDLGLGTLVEQFF
TRBJ1-2,-,-,TRBV3-1/TRBV3-2,TGTGCCAGCAGCCAAGGGTTAACGGTTAACTATGGCTACACCTTC,CASSQGLTVNYGYTF
TRBJ2-2,once,TRBD1,TRBV18,TGTGCCAGCTCATCCGGGACAGGGAACGCGAACACCGGGGAGCTGTTTTTT,CASSSGTGNANTGELFF
TRBJ2-1,-,TRBD2,TRBV19,TGTGCCAGTATGGGGCGGGAGCTGATCAATGAGCAGTTCTTC,CASMGRELINEQFF
TRBJ1-4,-,-,TRBV5-1,TGCGCCAGCAGCTCAGGACAGCATGAAAAACTGTTTTTT,CASSSGQHEKLFF
TRBJ2-3,-,TRBD2,TRBV5-1,TGCGCCAGCAGCTTGTCTAGCGGGATGACAGATACGCAGTATTTT,CASSLSSGMTDTQYF
TRBJ2-3,-,-,TRBV25-1,TGTGCCAGCAGTGAAGAAGGGACACCCACAGATACGCAGTATTTT,CASSEEGTPTDTQYF
TRBJ2-2,-,-,TRBV5-1,TGCGCCAGCAGCTTGGTTCCAGGGGTAACCGGGGAGCTGTTTTTT,CASSLVPGVTGELFF
TRBJ2-1,-,-,TRBV5-8,TGTGCCAGCAGCCTTCTCACTGACAGGAGCAATGAGCAGTTCTTC,CASSLLTDRSNEQFF
TRBJ2-7,few,TRBD1,TRBV28,TGTGCCAGCAGTTTAGCTCTGGGTCGAGGGGGCGACTACGAGCAGTACTTC,CASSLALGRGGDYEQYF
TRBJ2-7,-,-,TRBV18,TGTGCCAGCTCACAAAATAAGGGGGAGCAGTACTTC,CASSQNKGEQYF
TRBJ2-1,-,-,TRBV30,TGTGCCTGGAGTGTATATATGACTAGCTCCTACAATGAGCAGTTCTTC,CAWSVYMTSSYNEQFF
TRBJ2-3,few,-,TRBV15,TGTGCCACCAGCAAGACGTCGCGGGGGCGCACAGATACGCAGTATTTT,CATSKTSRGRTDTQYF